A single sample gave rise to the 19 T cell receptor beta chains below, sequenced in a study of cytomegalovirus exposure and HLA in healthy donors. It was with 60 Vbeta and 13 Jbeta primers that the PCR ran. Only in-frame clones appear in the TCRdb table, and some are missing; sequencing was by immunoSEQ multiplex PCR. The data contain over 200,000 clones, 70% to 90% of them singletons. Material: PBMCs. The receptors stem from a human donor in good health.

The rearrangement links TRBV2 to TRBJ2-6; D is ambiguous. CDR1 and CDR2 from the germline V gene are SNHLY and FYNNEI. The V gene lost 5 bases and the J gene lost 0 bases, with 14 bases spanning the gap. CDR3 length equals 17 residues. The CDR3 protein is CASSWQVPTSGANVLTF. CDR3 nucleotides: TGTGCCAGCAGTTGGCAGGTTCCTACCTCTGGGGCCAACGTCCTGACTTTC. The full variable domain, rest sourced from reference TRBV2 and TRBJ2-6, is EPEVTQTPSHQVTQMGQEVILRCVPISNHLYFYWYRQILGQKVEFLVSFYNNEISEKSEIFDDQFSVERPDGSNFTLKIRSTKLEDSAMYFCASSWQVPTSGANVLTFGAGSRLTVL.

This sequence joins TRBV7-9 and TRBJ2-1, with 10 bases fitting TRBD1. Germline loops: CDR1 SEHNR, CDR2 FQNEAQ (reference sequence). This CDR3 comprises 16 residues. V shed 5 bases, J shed 8 bases, and the junction held 12 bases outside the gene matches. The CDR3 nucleotides read TGTGCCAGCAGCCGGGCGGGACAGGGGATGTTTGATGAGCAGTTCTTC. This encodes CASSRAGQGMFDEQFF.

The chain uses TRBV9 and TRBJ2-1; D ambiguous. Germline V gene data show CDR1 as SGDLS and CDR2 as YYNGEE. Trimming took off 0 bases at V and 6 bases at J, with 7 bases between the two ends. This CDR3 is built from 13 residues. This chain's CDR3 is CASSVGPGNEQFF. The DNA of the CDR3 is TGTGCCAGCAGCGTAGGTCCGGGCAATGAGCAGTTCTTC.

The chain uses TRBV5-1 and TRBJ2-5; a weak D match, TRBD2 (5 bases). The J call may be faulty, since TRBJ2-7 better matches the DNA end. Germline V lookup: CDR1 SGHRS, CDR2 YFSETQ. The CDR3 length is 15 residues. The CDR3 coding sequence is TGCGCCAGCAGCGATGGAGGTCCCTACGTCGACGAGCAGTACTTC. Amino acid sequence: CASSDGGPYVDEQYF.

The chain carries TRBV4-1 and TRBJ2-7; 7 bases align to TRBD1. V lost 2 bases, J lost 0 bases, and 4 bases stayed unmatched. The germline gives CDR1 MGHRA, CDR2 YSYEKL. The CDR3 consists of 15 residues. The CDR3, as DNA: TGCGCCAGCAGCCAACGACAGGGAGTCTCCTACGAGCAGTACTTC. Translated, it gives CASSQRQGVSYEQYF.

The chain links TRBV25-1 to TRBJ2-1, with D maybe TRBD2 (6 bases). The germline CDR1 and CDR2 sequences are MGHDK and SYGVNS. The CDR3 contains 14 residues. V lost 1 base to trimming and J lost 7 bases, with 11 bases between them. The CDR3 sequence: CASSESAGRNEQFF. In nucleotides, the CDR3 is TGTGCCAGCAGTGAATCGGCGGGAAGGAATGAGCAGTTCTTC.

This chain connects TRBV28 to TRBJ2-1, with D perhaps matching TRBD2 (6 bases). Germline V gene data show CDR1 as MDHEN and CDR2 as SYDVKM. V was clipped by 3 bases and J by 3 bases, with 21 bases between them. The CDR3 length is 18 residues. The CDR3 reads CASSFSWNGGTSYNEQFF. The CDR3 DNA reads as TGTGCCAGCAGTTTTAGCTGGAATGGGGGGACGAGCTACAATGAGCAGTTCTTC.

As for this clone: Other nucleotide sequences in the sample specify the same CDR3. The CDR3 region is CSVEGSGDTQYF. The CDR3 DNA is TGCAGCGTTGAAGGCTCGGGAGATACGCAGTATTTT. The chain is built from TRBV29-1 and TRBJ2-3; D unresolved. Per the germline V gene, CDR1 is SQVTM and CDR2 is ANQGSEA. There are 12 residues in the CDR3. The V end was cut by 1 base, the J end by 5 bases, with 7 bases between.

The chain links TRBV4-1 to TRBJ2-1; 10 nucleotides line up with TRBD2. Germline lookup yields CDR1 MGHRA and CDR2 YSYEKL. The CDR3 has 16 amino acids. Unmatched junction bases numbered 12, after V lost 4 bases and J lost 9 bases. In DNA form, the CDR3 reads TGCGCCAGCAGCCTACCACGGAGCGGGAGGGGGGTTGAGCAGTTCTTC. Protein: CASSLPRSGRGVEQFF.

J is TRBJ1-5 and V is TRBV11-2, with D perhaps matching TRBD1 (5 bases). The CDR3 totals 15 residues. The germline CDR1 and CDR2 sequences are SGHAT and FQNNGV. V dropped 1 base and J dropped 4 bases, with 11 bases sitting between them. The CDR3 bases are TGTGCCAGCAGCTTAGCAGGGATTGAAAATCAGCCCCAGCATTTT. It is translated as CASSLAGIENQPQHF. The entire variable domain, with the rest obtained from reference TRBV11-2 and TRBJ1-5, is as follows: EAGVAQSPRYKIIEKRQSVAFWCNPISGHATLYWYQQILGQGPKLLIQFQNNGVVDDSQLPKDRFSAERLKGVDSTLKIQPAKLEDSAVYLCASSLAGIENQPQHFGDGTRLSIL.

V is TRBV28 and J is TRBJ1-4; tentative D call: TRBD1 (6 bases). The germline CDR1 and CDR2 sequences are MDHEN and SYDVKM. This CDR3 spans 14 amino acids. Trimming removed 6 bases at V and 7 bases at J, with 15 bases between. As DNA, the CDR3 is TGTGCCAGCAGCGAAACAGGGTCCGGTGAAAAACTGTTTTTT. It is translated as CASSETGSGEKLFF.

The chain links TRBV19 to TRBJ2-6; D gene unclear. CDR1 is LNHDA and CDR2 is SQIVND in the germline V gene (reference sequence). The CDR3 sequence is 15 residues long. The V end was cut by 7 bases, the J end by 1 base, with 11 bases between. The CDR3 region has the DNA TGTGCCAGTATTTCGTCCGGGTCTGGGGCCAACGTCCTGACTTTC. Protein product: CASISSGSGANVLTF. The whole variable domain, remainder taken from reference TRBV19 and TRBJ2-6, is DGGITQSPKYLFRKEGQNVTLSCEQNLNHDAMYWYRQDPGQGLRLIYYSQIVNDFQKGDIAEGYSVSREKKESFPLTVTSAQKNPTAFYLCASISSGSGANVLTFGAGSRLTVL.

This clone was recorded a few times. The chain employs TRBV7-8 and TRBJ2-7, with D perhaps TRBD1 (6 bases). Between the trimmed V and J ends, which lost 5 bases and 4 bases, there was a span of 24 bases. This CDR3 contains 17 residues. Germline V lookup: CDR1 SGHVS, CDR2 FQNEAQ. CDR3 amino acids: CASSQERGTGTTYEQYF. The CDR3 bases are TGTGCCAGCAGCCAAGAGAGGGGGACGGGAACCACTTACGAGCAGTACTTC.

V usage is TRBV7-9 and J usage is TRBJ1-2; tentatively, D is TRBD1 (6 bases). Germline-derived CDR1 and CDR2 are SEHNR and FQNEAQ (reference sequence). The length of the CDR3 is 14 residues. Trimming shortened V by 4 bases and J by 3 bases, and 12 bases separated the two germline ends. CDR3 residues: CASSSTGSYYGYTF. In nucleotides, the CDR3 is TGTGCCAGCAGCTCGACAGGTTCATACTATGGCTACACCTTC.

This clone was detected once. The rearrangement uses TRBV7-3 and TRBJ1-5; no clear D. CDR1 and CDR2 from the germline V gene are SGHTA and FQGTGA. The CDR3 is made up of 14 amino acids. V was trimmed by 2 bases and J by 2 bases, leaving 7 bases between them. CDR3 residues: CASSLRQGNQPQHF. Here the CDR3 DNA reads TGTGCCAGCAGCTTACGGCAGGGCAATCAGCCCCAGCATTTT.

This clone was picked up one time. The CDR3 DNA is TGCGCCAGCAGCTGGGGGACTAGCGGGGACGAGCAGTACTTC. Translating it yields CASSWGTSGDEQYF. This chain uses TRBV5-1 with TRBJ2-7, with 13 bases that match TRBD2. This CDR3 is 14 amino acids long. CDR1 and CDR2 from the germline V gene are SGHRS and YFSETQ. V dropped 3 bases and J dropped 5; count of bases not matched to a gene: 2. Variable domain in full (rest from reference TRBV5-1 and TRBJ2-7): KAGVTQTPRYLIKTRGQQVTLSCSPISGHRSVSWYQQTPGQGLQFLFEYFSETQRNKGNFPGRFSGRQFSNSRSEMNVSTLELGDSALYLCASSWGTSGDEQYFGPGTRLTVT.

The CDR3 DNA reads TGCGCCAGCAGCCAAACTCTAAGCTCCTACGAGCAGTACTTC. It specifies CASSQTLSSYEQYF. This chain links TRBV4-1 with TRBJ2-7; D unresolved. The V gene lost 2 bases and the J gene lost 0 bases, with 8 bases spanning the gap. Germline V gene lookup returns CDR1 MGHRA and CDR2 YSYEKL. The CDR3 consists of 14 residues.

The V gene is TRBV19, the J gene TRBJ1-5, with no clear D. V was trimmed by 3 bases and J by 5 bases, leaving 11 bases between them. This CDR3 has 14 residues. Germline CDR1 is LNHDA and CDR2 is SQIVND (reference sequence). CDR3 coding DNA: TGTGCCAGTAGTATCCGGGTACTGGATCAGCCCCAGCATTTT. It specifies CASSIRVLDQPQHF.

V usage is TRBV9 and J usage is TRBJ1-2; 8 nucleotides align to TRBD1. Germline V gene lookup returns CDR1 SGDLS and CDR2 YYNGEE. The CDR3 has 14 residues. V shed 4 bases and J 6 bases; nucleotides not matched to a gene: 8. Here the CDR3 reads CASSLDRELNGYTF. CDR3 sequence (DNA): TGTGCCAGCAGCTTGGACAGGGAGCTGAATGGCTACACCTTC.